The 15 T cell receptor beta chains below were found in one sample sequenced in a study of T cells in Graves' hyperthyroidism and ophthalmopathy. Amplified TCR beta CDR3 regions derived from RNA transcripts. When the TCR CDR3 underwent first-round RT-PCR, the HTBI primer set was used. TCRdb fed the multiplex PCR reads into MiXCR, producing one record per CDR3 protein. The sample yields 700,000 or so distinct CDR3 sequences, approximately 16% seen once. The sample taken for sequencing was blood. These receptors came from a man aged 18 to 30 with Graves' hyperthyroidism.

This clonotype was seen many times. J is TRBJ2-7 and V is TRBV20-1, with 9 bases aligning to TRBD2. Looked up from germline, CDR1 is DFQATT and CDR2 is SNEGSKA (reference sequence). After removal of 5 bases from V and 0 bases from J, the junction contained 5 bases not matched to a gene. The CDR3 totals 14 residues. The CDR3 DNA is TGCAGTGCTCGTCTAGCGGGAAGCTCCTACGAGCAGTACTTC. This codes for CSARLAGSSYEQYF.

V gene TRBV6-1 combines with J gene TRBJ1-1; D not resolved. The V end lost 7 bases, the J end lost 0 bases, and 12 bases lay between the germline ends. Germline CDR1 is MNHNS and CDR2 is SASEGT. The CDR3 sequence is 14 residues long. The CDR3 region has the DNA TGTGCCAGCAAAGAAGACACCATGAACACTGAAGCTTTCTTT. This codes for CASKEDTMNTEAFF.

This clonotype came up many times. The germline gene is not matched at one end of the junction; a read error may be the cause. CDR3 coding DNA: TGTGCCAGCAGTTCCCGAGGGGGGCCGGGCACCGGAGAGCTGTTTTTT. The encoded protein is CASSSRGGPGTGELFF. The chain recombines TRBV28 with TRBJ2-2, with D perhaps given as TRBD1 or TRBD2 (6 bases each). Germline CDR1 MDHEN, CDR2 SYDVKM. This CDR3 is built from 16 residues. The full variable domain, completed using reference TRBV28 and TRBJ2-2, is DVKVTQSSRYLVKRTGEKVFLECVQDMDHENMFWYRQDPGLGLRLIYFSYDVKMKEKGDIPEGYSVSREKKERFSLILESASTNQTSMYLCASSSRGGPGTGELFFGEGSRLTVL.

In its sample, this clonotype was seen many times. This rearrangement joins TRBV28 to TRBJ2-3, with 12 positions matching TRBD2. From germline, CDR1 is MDHEN and CDR2 SYDVKM. This CDR3 region has 21 residues. V shed 5 bases, J shed 0 bases, and the junction held 18 bases outside the gene matches. CDR3 sequence: CASSPPRLAGGGGGSTDTQYF. CDR3 bases: TGTGCCAGCAGTCCACCCCGCCTAGCGGGGGGGGGGGGAGGAAGCACAGATACGCAGTATTTT.

The V and J genes are TRBV11-3 and TRBJ2-7; 9 positions match TRBD1. CDR3 size: 12 residues. Germline CDR1 reads SGHNT; CDR2 reads YENEEA. The junction had 2 bases not matched to a gene; V was cut back by 4 bases and J by 7 bases. CDR3 residues: CASSWTGVEQYF. Here the CDR3 DNA reads TGTGCCAGCAGCTGGACAGGGGTTGAGCAGTACTTC.

This clonotype was found a few times. The chain carries TRBV29-1 and TRBJ2-3, with TRBD2 matching over 10 bases. With V trimmed by 3 bases and J by 4 bases, 4 bases remained unmatched. CDR3 length equals 14 residues. The germline CDR1 and CDR2 sequences are SQVTM and ANQGSEA. CDR3 DNA sequence: TGCAGCGTTGACCTTAGCGGGAGGCCAGATACGCAGTATTTT. This translates into CSVDLSGRPDTQYF.

In its sample, this clonotype was seen a few times. The V gene is TRBV19, the J gene TRBJ2-7; TRBD1 matches 8 bases. The CDR3 spans 13 residues. V was pared by 9 bases and J by 3 bases, with 7 bases of the junction left unmatched. The V gene's germline CDR1 is LNHDA and CDR2 SQIVND (reference sequence). CDR3 loop: CASNTDRGYEQYF. The CDR3 DNA sequence: TGTGCCAGCAATACCGACAGGGGCTACGAGCAGTACTTC.

The sample holds a few counts of this clonotype. J is TRBJ1-5 and V is TRBV7-9; tentatively, D is TRBD1 (6 bases). Germline-derived CDR1 and CDR2 are SEHNR and FQNEAQ (reference sequence). The V end lost 5 bases, the J end lost 0 bases, and 11 bases lay between the germline ends. CDR3 length: 15 residues. Written as DNA, the CDR3 is TGTGCCAGCAGCCCCGGACAGATTAGCAATCAGCCCCAGCATTTT. It codes for CASSPGQISNQPQHF.

This clonotype was detected ten times or more. The chain recombines TRBV20-1 with TRBJ1-1; 7 nucleotides match TRBD1. The CDR3 spans 14 residues. V gave up 3 bases and J gave up 4 bases; unmatched junction bases: 8. The germline V gene has CDR1 DFQATT and CDR2 SNEGSKA (reference sequence). The CDR3 protein is CSASKEGAGTEAFF. The CDR3, as DNA: TGCAGTGCTAGCAAGGAGGGGGCTGGCACTGAAGCTTTCTTT.

This clonotype was detected only a few times. V and J are TRBV20-1 and TRBJ2-7, with D possibly being TRBD2 (6 bases). Germline V gene sequence: CDR1 DFQATT, CDR2 SNEGSKA (reference sequence). The CDR3 consists of 13 residues. The germline V and J ends were trimmed by 1 base and 3 bases, with 10 bases remaining between them. CDR3 sequence (DNA): TGCAGTGCTAGAGGGGGGGTTGGCTACGAGCAGTACTTC. The encoded protein is CSARGGVGYEQYF.

Ten or more counts support this clonotype. The chain couples TRBV7-9 to TRBJ2-7; D ambiguous. The length of the CDR3 is 13 residues. The V gene's germline CDR1 is SEHNR and CDR2 FQNEAQ (reference sequence). The ends were cut back, 3 bases at V and 3 bases at J, with 9 bases in the middle. DNA of the CDR3: TGTGCCAGCAGCTTTAACATTGGCTACGAGCAGTACTTC. As protein: CASSFNIGYEQYF.

On this clonotype itself: One base away lies a much larger clone, so this may be a sequencing read error. The chain links TRBV5-1 to TRBJ2-1; the D gene is possibly TRBD2 (5 bases). Looked up from germline, CDR1 is SGHRS and CDR2 is YFSETQ. V was shortened by 7 bases and J by 6 bases, with 14 bases between the two germline ends. The CDR3 runs to 13 residues. The DNA for the CDR3 is TGCGCCAGCGGCCCGGGAACTATCAATGAGCAGTTCTTC. This sequence encodes CASGPGTINEQFF.

The chain couples TRBV20-1 to TRBJ2-5; TRBD2 matches at 13 bases. The CDR3 runs 15 residues. Germline CDR1 DFQATT, CDR2 SNEGSKA (reference sequence). J was trimmed by 5 bases and V by 5 bases; bases with no gene match: 8. The CDR3 reads CSAGGLAGSRETQYF. CDR3 DNA sequence: TGCAGTGCTGGGGGACTAGCGGGGTCCCGGGAGACCCAGTACTTC.

This clonotype was counted a few times. Mismatch with germline at one junction end may stem from a read error. This chain links TRBV12-3 or TRBV12-4 with TRBJ2-7; no clear D. This CDR3 has 12 residues. The CDR3: CASSLGLHERYF. CDR3 sequence (DNA): TGTGCCAGCAGTTTAGGACTGCACGAGCGGTACTTC.

This clonotype has a handful of counts. V is TRBV2 and J is TRBJ2-5, with D maybe TRBD2 (6 bases). This CDR3 region has 14 residues. Trimming left V 2 bases short and J 5 bases short, with 12 bases between. Per germline, CDR1 SNHLY and CDR2 FYNNEI. This chain's CDR3 is CASSEWTGAETQYF. The CDR3 bases are TGTGCCAGCAGTGAATGGACGGGAGCGGAGACCCAGTACTTC.